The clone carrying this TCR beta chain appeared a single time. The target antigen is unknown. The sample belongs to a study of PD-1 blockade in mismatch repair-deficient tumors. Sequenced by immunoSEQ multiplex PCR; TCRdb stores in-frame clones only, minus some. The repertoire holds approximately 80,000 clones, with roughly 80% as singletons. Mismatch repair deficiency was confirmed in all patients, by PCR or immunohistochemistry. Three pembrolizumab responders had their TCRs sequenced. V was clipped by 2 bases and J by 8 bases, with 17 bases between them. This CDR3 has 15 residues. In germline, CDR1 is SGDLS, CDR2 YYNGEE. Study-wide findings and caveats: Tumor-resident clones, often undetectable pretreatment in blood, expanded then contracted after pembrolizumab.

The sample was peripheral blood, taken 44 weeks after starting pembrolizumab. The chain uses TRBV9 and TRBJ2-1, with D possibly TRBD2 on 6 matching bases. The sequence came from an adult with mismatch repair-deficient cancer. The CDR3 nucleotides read TGTGCCAGCAGCGTGCTCGGGACTCTTGGCGATGAGCAGTTCTTC. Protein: CASSVLGTLGDEQFF.